This T cell receptor beta chain derives from a study of cytomegalovirus exposure and HLA in healthy donors. At the time of sampling, donors were nominally healthy, though unrecorded immune exposures were likely. Points on this clone: The antigen remains unidentified.

Looked up from germline, CDR1 is SNHLY and CDR2 is FYNNEI. Trimming took off 6 bases at V and 4 bases at J, with 9 bases between the two ends. The CDR3 length is 13 residues. Vbeta (60) and Jbeta (13) primers were used in the PCR. Sequencing was performed with immunoSEQ multiplex PCR; in TCRdb, only in-frame clones are kept and a portion is missing. This repertoire includes about 72,000 clones. Notes on the study in general: No immune exposure information besides CMV serostatus was available. Among the CMV-associated chains, a few were confirmed in vitro as specific for CMV antigens. Near-uniform donor sequencing depth was presumed by presence/absence analyses.

The source material was PBMCs. The clonotype originates from a man aged 50 or older in good health and CMV-seropositive. The V call is TRBV2, the J call TRBJ2-2, with unresolved D. The CDR3 protein is CASRTRSTGELFF. CDR3 in DNA: TGTGCCAGCAGAACAAGGAGCACCGGGGAGCTGTTTTTT.